This T cell receptor beta chain is from a study of early T cells in non-severe SARS-CoV-2 infection. Study overall: It was bulk RNA from unsorted whole blood that was sequenced, and the chains were unpaired.

Each cDNA molecule carried a unique molecular identifier. TCRdb reprocessed the 5' RACE reads with MiXCR, giving one entry per CDR3 protein. The top ten clones hold 4.4% of a sample with roughly 83,000 distinct CDR3 sequences, about 12% of them seen once. The CDR3 loop spans 13 amino acids. The V gene's germline CDR1 is LGHDT and CDR2 YNNKEL (reference sequence). The V end lost 1 base, the J end lost 6 bases, and 9 bases lay between the germline ends. The clonotype was recovered from an adult who was a healthcare worker with PCR-confirmed SARS-CoV-2 infection or an uninfected control (not recorded which). The sequencing here drew on whole blood, taken at baseline. The rearrangement links TRBV3-1 to TRBJ1-2; no clear D gene. CDR3 amino acids: CASSQAELDGYTF. In DNA, the CDR3 is TGTGCCAGCAGCCAAGCAGAACTGGATGGCTACACCTTC.